A single TCR beta chain is shown here with its context. What it recognizes is unknown. This entry is derived from a study of human T cells and chemical hapten exposure. CDR1 and CDR2 from the germline V gene are SGHTA and FQGNSA. V gave up 0 bases and J gave up 10 bases, with 10 bases separating them. The CDR3 has 13 residues. As originally analysed: Sample-level TCR yields exhibited a median of approximately 96,000, with a range of roughly 20,000 to 690,600. MiXCR, run by TCRdb on the RACE reads, gives a single entry per CDR3 protein. These V and J calls rely on TCRdb rather than the paper's analysis. Counted here are roughly 50,000 distinct CDR3 sequences, roughly a tenth occurring once; the ten biggest clones make up roughly a tenth. Specified time point: pre-sensitization, week 0. Treatment here: therapeutic diphenylcyclopropenone sensitization with weekly scalp DPC. Researchers extracted total RNA from unfractionated whole blood.

Broader study findings: With patch test score, the counts of PT1 expanded TCRs showed a positive correlation. There were significantly more large CDR3 similarity clusters among expanded TCRs than among controls.

This material consisted of whole blood, taken in connection with sensitization to the hapten diphenylcyclopropenone (DPC). The TCR comes from a man aged 35-49 years with alopecia areata. Some clones in this sample may be carry-over from other donors' samples. The chain combines TRBV7-2 with TRBJ2-1; D may correspond to TRBD1 or TRBD2 (5 bases each). CDR3: CASSLAPRDEQFF. CDR3 coding DNA: TGTGCCAGCAGCTTAGCCCCACGGGACGAGCAGTTCTTC.